These 10 T cell receptor beta chains were sequenced from one sample in a study of blood T cell repertoires in COVID-19. Generated by immunoSEQ multiplex PCR, the TCRdb table keeps only in-frame clones and is missing some. The sample yields 120,000 or so clones, 85% to 90% seen once. The sample taken for sequencing was peripheral blood. All receptors derive from a man at least 80 years old with active or convalescent COVID-19.

The rearrangement joins TRBV6-5 to TRBJ1-1; D unresolved. Trimming cost V 8 bases and J 5 bases, with 12 bases left between them. Germline loops: CDR1 MNHEY, CDR2 SVGAGI. CDR3 size: 12 residues. CDR3 sequence: CASQNRLTEAFF. The CDR3 nucleotides read TGTGCCAGCCAAAACCGGTTGACTGAAGCTTTCTTT.

J is TRBJ1-1 and V is TRBV5-1, with D perhaps TRBD1 (5 bases). The CDR3 has 13 residues. Trimming shortened V by 2 bases and J by 4 bases, and 9 bases separated the two germline ends. Germline assignment: CDR1 SGHRS and CDR2 YFSETQ. CDR3 DNA: TGCGCCAGCAGCTTAGCTCAGGGCACTGAAGCTTTCTTT. Protein sequence: CASSLAQGTEAFF.

The V gene is TRBV18, the J gene TRBJ2-5; a weak D match, TRBD1 (5 bases). V gave up 2 bases and J gave up 5 bases, with 9 bases separating them. CDR3 length: 13 amino acids. In germline, CDR1 is KGHSH, CDR2 LQKENI. The CDR3 is CASSPFRDETQYF. The CDR3, as DNA: TGTGCCAGCTCACCATTCAGGGATGAGACCCAGTACTTC.

The V gene is TRBV9, the J gene TRBJ1-5, with D unclear. Per germline, CDR1 SGDLS and CDR2 YYNGEE. V gave up 4 bases and J gave up 9 bases, with 11 bases separating them. The CDR3 has 12 residues. The CDR3 DNA follows: TGTGCCAGCAGCTCCATCCGGGGGCCCCAGCATTTT. Translation: CASSSIRGPQHF. Looking up the rest from reference TRBV9 and TRBJ1-5 gives the full variable domain: DSGVTQTPKHLITATGQRVTLRCSPRSGDLSVYWYQQSLDQGLQFLIQYYNGEERAKGNILERFSAQQFPDLHSELNLSSLELGDSALYFCASSSIRGPQHFGDGTRLSIL.

This chain joins TRBV5-4 and TRBJ2-1; 10 bases align to TRBD2. The CDR3 has 16 amino acids. J gave up 4 bases and V 0 bases, and 4 bases lay outside the gene matches. CDR1 is SGHNT, CDR2 YYREEE, per germline (reference sequence). The CDR3 loop is CASSLGDSGRYNEQFF. In DNA, the CDR3 is TGTGCCAGCAGCTTGGGAGATAGCGGGAGGTACAATGAGCAGTTCTTC.

V is TRBV4-1 and J is TRBJ1-5; D is ambiguous. The CDR3 contains 16 residues. V dropped 3 bases and J dropped 8 bases, with 20 bases sitting between them. Germline V gene lookup returns CDR1 MGHRA and CDR2 YSYEKL. CDR3 in DNA: TGCGCCAGCAGCCAGATAGGGAAGGGCCCCGGGAAGCCCCAGCATTTT. The encoded protein is CASSQIGKGPGKPQHF.

The chain couples TRBV18 to TRBJ2-7; 7 nucleotides line up with TRBD1. Germline lookup yields CDR1 KGHSH and CDR2 LQKENI. The CDR3 covers 15 residues. Trimming removed 2 bases from V and 2 bases from J; junction bases left unmatched: 6. CDR3 in amino acids: CASSPASGGPYEQYF. Written as DNA, the CDR3 is TGTGCCAGCTCACCAGCCTCAGGGGGTCCCTACGAGCAGTACTTC.

The chain carries TRBV5-6 and TRBJ2-1, with 15 nucleotides matching TRBD2. Trimming took 5 bases from V and 9 from J; bases not matched to a gene: 9. The germline V gene has CDR1 SGHDT and CDR2 YYEEEE. The CDR3 totals 16 residues. CDR3 DNA sequence: TGTGCCAGCAGAAGACGGACTAGCGGGAGGGCCACTGAGCAGTTCTTC. Translated: CASRRRTSGRATEQFF.

The V call is TRBV5-1, the J call TRBJ2-3; D uncertain. Trimming took 0 bases from V and 1 from J, leaving 12 bases between them. The germline CDR1 and CDR2 sequences are SGHRS and YFSETQ. The CDR3 has 16 residues. The CDR3 coding sequence is TGCGCCAGCAGCTTGGGTCCGGGTAGAGGCACAGATACGCAGTATTTT. The encoded protein is CASSLGPGRGTDTQYF.

This clone was observed a few times. This chain uses TRBV28 with TRBJ2-3, with TRBD2 matching over 10 bases. The CDR3 extends over 16 amino acids. Germline assignment: CDR1 MDHEN and CDR2 SYDVKM. Trimming at V came to 3 bases and at J to 3 bases, leaving 6 bases not matched to a gene. The CDR3 protein is CASSFGSGGLTDTQYF. CDR3 in DNA: TGTGCCAGCAGTTTTGGTAGCGGGGGGCTTACAGATACGCAGTATTTT.